These T cell receptor beta chains were read from a single sample in a study of Graves' ophthalmopathy and Graves' hyperthyroidism. One entry per CDR3 protein results from TCRdb running MiXCR on the multiplex PCR reads. The sample yields roughly 600,000 distinct CDR3 sequences, about two fifths seen once. The specimen was peripheral blood or thyroid tissue (not recorded which). The receptors derive from an adult man with Graves' hyperthyroidism. CDR3s include the opening cysteine and the closing phenylalanine or tryptophan. Each record gives: clone size, V gene, D gene, J gene, CDR3 DNA, CDR3 protein. The D gene is left open where the match is weak. Expanded clones are given a class, and other clones once, few, many or no size at all.

>many|TRBV4-2|-|TRBJ1-5
TGTGCCAGCAGCCAGGAGGGGGAACAGCCCCAGCATTTT
CASSQEGEQPQHF
>few|TRBV18|-|TRBJ1-3
TGTGCCAGCTCACCCGGGACGGCCGCCTCTGGAAACACCATATATTTT
CASSPGTAASGNTIYF
>-|TRBV5-1|-|TRBJ2-7
TGCGCCAGCTTCCTTGAGGGCTCCTACGAGCAGTACTTC
CASFLEGSYEQYF
>many|TRBV12-3/TRBV12-4|-|TRBJ1-5
TGTGCCAGCAGTTTACAGGGGACTCAGCCCCAGCATTTT
CASSLQGTQPQHF
>-|TRBV7-9|-|TRBJ2-7
TGTGCCAGCAGCTTAGTCCGGGGACACCGAGCCTACGAGCAGTACTTC
CASSLVRGHRAYEQYF
>many|TRBV19|-|TRBJ2-7
TGTGCCAGTAGTATAGGCGGCAGGGGTAATTACGAGCAGTACTTC
CASSIGGRGNYEQYF
>many|TRBV6-5|TRBD2|TRBJ2-2
TGTGCCAGCGCACTAGCGCGGATCAACACCGGGGAGCTGTTTTTT
CASALARINTGELFF
>many|TRBV5-1|-|TRBJ2-7
TGCGCCAGCAGCTCAAGGACGGGAGCCTACGAGCAGTACTTC
CASSSRTGAYEQYF
>-|TRBV20-1|TRBD1|TRBJ2-5
TGCAGTGCTCCGACAGGGGCAATCCAAGAGACCCAGTACTTC
CSAPTGAIQETQYF
>-|TRBV29-1|-|TRBJ1-2
TGCAGCAGTGAAGTACAGTATGGCTACACCTTC
CSSEVQYGYTF
>-|TRBV6-6|-|TRBJ2-6
TGTGCCAGCAGTTACGATAACTCTGGGGCCAACGTCCTGACTTTC
CASSYDNSGANVLTF
>-|TRBV7-9|TRBD1|TRBJ1-4
TGTGCCAGCAGCTTAGCGCAAGGGGGCATGGATGAAAAACTGTTTTTT
CASSLAQGGMDEKLFF
>few|TRBV5-4|TRBD1|TRBJ2-7
TGTGCCAGCAGTTTTGGACAGGCTTACGAGCAGTACTTC
CASSFGQAYEQYF
>-|TRBV27|TRBD1|TRBJ2-5
TGTGCCAGCAGTTTACACAGGGGGCGCGTAGAGACCCAGTACTTC
CASSLHRGRVETQYF
>-|TRBV27|-|TRBJ2-5
TGTGCCAGCAGTCACCCCCCGCCAGGGACCCAGTACTTC
CASSHPPPGTQYF
>many|TRBV7-9|-|TRBJ1-4
TGTGCCAGCAGCTTGGAGGATGCAACTAATGAAAAACTGTTTTTT
CASSLEDATNEKLFF
>many|TRBV20-1|TRBD1|TRBJ2-7
TGCAGTGCAACTCGGACAGGGACCCACGAGCAGTACTTC
CSATRTGTHEQYF
>many|TRBV28|-|TRBJ2-7
TGTGCCAGCAGTTTGCTGGGCAGGGGAGAGTACGAGCAGTACTTC
CASSLLGRGEYEQYF
>many|TRBV12-3/TRBV12-4|-|TRBJ2-7
TGTGCCAGCAGTTTGGCAGGGCCGCAGTACTTC
CASSLAGPQYF
>-|TRBV6-5|-|TRBJ2-5
TGTGCCAGCACTAAAGCGCGGTACCAAGAGACCCAGTACTTC
CASTKARYQETQYF
>-|TRBV29-1|-|TRBJ2-6
TGCAGCTTAGACTGGAGCTCTGGGGCCAACGTCCTGACTTTC
CSLDWSSGANVLTF
>-|TRBV10-3|TRBD2|TRBJ2-3
TGTGCCATCAGTTCTAGCGGGAGTGATACGCAGTATTTT
CAISSSGSDTQYF
>-|TRBV10-3|-|TRBJ1-4
TGTGCCATCAGTGTAGCGGGGGGGGCTGATGAAAAACTGTTTTTT
CAISVAGGADEKLFF
>many|TRBV15|-|TRBJ1-1
TGTGCCACCAGCAGGCTAGGACAGCGTGACACTGAAGCTTTCTTT
CATSRLGQRDTEAFF
>-|TRBV27|TRBD2|TRBJ2-5
TGTGCCAGCAGGGAAGCGGGGGGGCGCCGGACCCAGTACTTC
CASREAGGRRTQYF
>-|TRBV20-1|-|TRBJ1-2
TGCAGTGCTAGAGATGGGAGATACGGGAACACCTTC
CSARDGRYGNTF
>-|TRBV15|TRBD1|TRBJ1-6
TGTGCCACCAGCAGCAAAAGTGGGACAGATTATAATTCACCCCTCCACTTT
CATSSKSGTDYNSPLHF
>many|TRBV20-1|-|TRBJ2-7
TGCAGTGCTAGCGGGCCAGGGGCGTCCTACGAGCAGTACTTC
CSASGPGASYEQYF
>many|TRBV20-1|-|TRBJ1-6
TGCAGTGCCAGTGGGGCCAGCTCCTATAATTCACCCCTCCACTTT
CSASGASSYNSPLHF
>few|TRBV7-2|TRBD1|TRBJ2-1
TGTGCCAGCAGCTTAATCCCCGGACAGGACAATGAGCAGTTCTTC
CASSLIPGQDNEQFF
>many|TRBV7-2|-|TRBJ2-5
TGTGCCAGCAGCTTAATCGGAGAGACCCAGTACTTC
CASSLIGETQYF
>many|TRBV7-2|-|TRBJ2-5
TGTGCCAGCAGCTTAGCAGGGGGGGGCCCCCAAGAGACCCAGTACTTC
CASSLAGGGPQETQYF
>-|TRBV11-2|-|TRBJ2-2
TGTGCCAGCAGCTTAGAGGCAGCGGAGAACACCGGGGAGCTGTTTTTT
CASSLEAAENTGELFF
>many|TRBV7-2|-|TRBJ2-2
TGTGCCAGCAGCTTATGGGGCCCCGGGGAGCTGTTTTTT
CASSLWGPGELFF
>few|TRBV10-3|-|TRBJ1-5
TGTGCCAGCAGTGAAGCTTCAGGGGCGGAGAGCAATCAGCCCCAGCATTTT
CASSEASGAESNQPQHF
>-|TRBV7-9|TRBD1|TRBJ2-2
TGTGCCAGCAGCGTAGGACAGGGCGGCACCGGGGAGCTGTTTTTT
CASSVGQGGTGELFF
>-|TRBV5-1|-|TRBJ1-1
TGTGCCAGCAGCTTGGGGGCCGATAGGACTGAAGCTTTCTTT
CASSLGADRTEAFF
>few|TRBV19|-|TRBJ1-6
TGTGCCAGTAGTATAAGACGGAACGATTCACCCCTCCACTTT
CASSIRRNDSPLHF
>few|TRBV5-1|TRBD1|TRBJ2-7
TGCGCCAGCAGGGAAGGGATAGACAGGGGCCCCACCTACGAGCAGTACTTC
CASREGIDRGPTYEQYF
>many|TRBV29-1|TRBD2|TRBJ2-7
TGCAGCGTTGGGCCGGGACTAGCGGGCCTAAGCTCCTACGAGCAGTACTTC
CSVGPGLAGLSSYEQYF
>-|TRBV12-3/TRBV12-4|-|TRBJ1-6
TGTGCCAGCAGTTTACTCCAGCCCAATAATTCACCCCTCCACTTT
CASSLLQPNNSPLHF
>-|TRBV2|-|TRBJ2-1
TGTGCCAGGAAGGTCCCGGAGGTAGTATGGAATGAGCAGTTCTTC
CARKVPEVVWNEQFF
>few|TRBV29-1|TRBD1|TRBJ2-2
TGCAGCGTTCGATGGGACAGGGGTGACACCGGGGAGCTGTTTTTT
CSVRWDRGDTGELFF
>few|TRBV20-1|-|TRBJ2-5
TGCAGTGCATCATTTGGAGGGCCTCAAGAGACCCAGTACTTC
CSASFGGPQETQYF
>many|TRBV7-8|TRBD1|TRBJ1-1
TGTGCCAGCAGCTCTGACCTTTCGGACAGGGGGACAGCTGAAGCTTTCTTT
CASSSDLSDRGTAEAFF
>many|TRBV11-2|TRBD2|TRBJ2-7
TGTGCCAGCAGCTTTCAGCGCGGGAGTGTTGGGTCCTACGAGCAGTACTTC
CASSFQRGSVGSYEQYF
>many|TRBV10-3|-|TRBJ2-7
TGTGCCACCAAGAACGAGGGGTACGAGCAGTACTTC
CATKNEGYEQYF
>few|TRBV19|-|TRBJ1-5
TGTGCCAGTAGTATAACGGCCCAACAGGGCAATCAGCCCCAGCATTTT
CASSITAQQGNQPQHF
>many|TRBV6-6|-|TRBJ1-2
TGTGCCAGCAGTGAAAAGATTCACTATGGCTACACCTTC
CASSEKIHYGYTF
>-|TRBV10-3|-|TRBJ1-1
TGTGCCATCAGTGAGTCGGGCGGTAACTCTGGAGCTTTCTTT
CAISESGGNSGAFF
>few|TRBV20-1|TRBD2|TRBJ2-7
TGCAGTGTCCGGGGTAGCGGGGTCTCCTACGAGCAGTACTTC
CSVRGSGVSYEQYF
>many|TRBV10-3|-|TRBJ1-2
TGTGCCATCAGTGAGACAGGGACGGACTATGGCTACACCTTC
CAISETGTDYGYTF
>many|TRBV11-2|-|TRBJ1-6
TGTGCCAGCAGCTTAGGGATAAGTGGTTCACCCCTCCACTTT
CASSLGISGSPLHF
>many|TRBV12-3/TRBV12-4|-|TRBJ1-5
TGTGCCAGCAGTTTATCTCGGCAGCCCCAGCATTTT
CASSLSRQPQHF
>many|TRBV29-1|-|TRBJ1-2
TGCAGCGTTGAAGTGGGGTCCGGGGGGCGGCGGCCCTATGGCTACACCTTC
CSVEVGSGGRRPYGYTF
>many|TRBV12-3/TRBV12-4|-|TRBJ1-1
TGTGCCAGCAGTTTACTGTACCGGAACACTGAAGCTTTCTTT
CASSLLYRNTEAFF
>-|TRBV7-8|-|TRBJ2-3
TGTGCCAGCAGCTTAACGGCGAGCCCTAGCACAGATACGCAGTATTTT
CASSLTASPSTDTQYF